These T cell receptor beta chains were read from a single sample in a study of blood T cell repertoires in COVID-19. Sequencing used immunoSEQ multiplex PCR; TCRdb keeps in-frame clones, though not all of them. Of 250,000 to 350,000 clones listed, roughly nine tenths are singletons. Input material: PBMCs or T cells enriched from blood (not recorded which). The source of these receptors is a man in his sixties who had recovered from COVID-19. The CDR3 runs from the conserved cysteine through the conserved F or W. The D gene is left open where the match is weak. Clone size, where shown, is once, few, many, or a class for clones that have expanded.

D: TRBD2; size: .; J: TRBJ2-6; V: TRBV2; DNA: TGTGCCAGCAAAGTGGCTAGCGGGGGTGTGGCCAACGTCCTGACTTTC; CDR3: CASKVASGGVANVLTF
D: .; size: once; J: TRBJ1-4; V: TRBV5-4; DNA: TGTGCCAGCAGCTTGGGGACACGACGGAGTAGTAATGAAAAACTGTTTTTT; CDR3: CASSLGTRRSSNEKLFF
D: .; size: .; J: TRBJ2-3; V: TRBV2; DNA: TGTGCCAGCAGTGGGGGCGTCCCAGATACGCAGTATTTT; CDR3: CASSGGVPDTQYF
D: .; size: .; J: TRBJ1-6; V: TRBV19; DNA: TGTGCCAGTAGTACTGGTAGCTATTCACCCCTCCACTTT; CDR3: CASSTGSYSPLHF
D: .; size: .; J: TRBJ1-6; V: TRBV5-4; DNA: TGTGCCAGCAGCTTGGCGTCCGCGACTCTATCACCCCTCCACTTT; CDR3: CASSLASATLSPLHF
D: TRBD2; size: .; J: TRBJ2-7; V: TRBV27; DNA: TGTGCCAGCAGTACCCAATTACTAGCGGGGTACGAGCAGTACTTC; CDR3: CASSTQLLAGYEQYF
D: .; size: .; J: TRBJ2-5; V: TRBV27; DNA: TGTGCCAGCAGTAAAAAGGGAGCCTACCAAGAGACCCAGTACTTC; CDR3: CASSKKGAYQETQYF
D: .; size: .; J: TRBJ2-1; V: TRBV3-1/TRBV3-2; DNA: TGTGCCAGCAGCCAAGTGGGGGGTTTCGGTGAGCAGTTCTTC; CDR3: CASSQVGGFGEQFF
D: .; size: many; J: TRBJ1-6; V: TRBV12-5; DNA: TGTGCTTCTACTCAAGGGGCTAATTCACCCCTCCACTTT; CDR3: CASTQGANSPLHF
D: .; size: once; J: TRBJ2-2; V: TRBV30; DNA: TGTGCCTGGAGTGTATCGGTCACCGGGGAGCTGTTTTTT; CDR3: CAWSVSVTGELFF
D: TRBD1; size: .; J: TRBJ2-2; V: TRBV19; DNA: TGTGCCAGTAGAAGGACAGGGGGCAACACCGGGGAGCTGTTTTTT; CDR3: CASRRTGGNTGELFF
D: .; size: .; J: TRBJ2-1; V: TRBV5-6; DNA: TGTGCCAGCAGCTTGCAACTAGCATTATACAATGAGCAGTTCTTC; CDR3: CASSLQLALYNEQFF
D: .; size: .; J: TRBJ1-5; V: TRBV12-3/TRBV12-4; DNA: TGTGCCAGCAGTTTATCCCCAGGTCAGCCCCAGCATTTT; CDR3: CASSLSPGQPQHF
D: .; size: .; J: TRBJ2-2; V: TRBV6-4; DNA: TGTGCCAGCAGTGAGCAGGGCGGCACCGGGGAGCTGTTTTTT; CDR3: CASSEQGGTGELFF
D: .; size: few; J: TRBJ1-6; V: TRBV6-5; DNA: TGTGCCAGCAGCGGGGGATCGAATAATTCACCCCTCCACTTT; CDR3: CASSGGSNNSPLHF
D: TRBD1; size: .; J: TRBJ1-1; V: TRBV3-1/TRBV3-2; DNA: TGTGCCAGCAGCTTGGGACAGCGGACTGAAGCTTTCTTT; CDR3: CASSLGQRTEAFF
D: .; size: .; J: TRBJ2-3; V: TRBV9; DNA: TGTGCCAGCAGCCTTGGGCTAGCGCACGGCACAGATACGCAGTATTTT; CDR3: CASSLGLAHGTDTQYF
D: .; size: once; J: TRBJ2-7; V: TRBV3-1/TRBV3-2; DNA: TGTGCCAGCAGCCAAGAACCTAGAAGGGGCTTCGAGCAGTACTTC; CDR3: CASSQEPRRGFEQYF
D: .; size: .; J: TRBJ2-7; V: TRBV5-4; DNA: TGTGCCAGCAGCCTCAGGGGAGGGCACTACGAGCAGTACTTC; CDR3: CASSLRGGHYEQYF
D: .; size: .; J: TRBJ1-2; V: TRBV5-6; DNA: TGTGCCAGCAGCTTAGGTGGGGCCGGGGGCTACACCTTC; CDR3: CASSLGGAGGYTF
D: .; size: .; J: TRBJ1-1; V: TRBV12-3/TRBV12-4; DNA: TGTGCCAGCACCGCGGGGGGCCCTGAAGCTTTCTTT; CDR3: CASTAGGPEAFF
D: TRBD1; size: .; J: TRBJ1-4; V: TRBV20-1; DNA: TGCAGTGCTAGTCAGGGGGAGATTGAAAAACTGTTTTTT; CDR3: CSASQGEIEKLFF
D: .; size: .; J: TRBJ1-2; V: TRBV6-2/TRBV6-3; DNA: TGTGCCAGCAGTAGCTACTGGACCGCGGGCTATGGCTACACCTTC; CDR3: CASSSYWTAGYGYTF
D: TRBD2; size: .; J: TRBJ2-1; V: TRBV2; DNA: TGTGCCAGCTGGGAGGGCCGGGGTGAGCAGTTCTTC; CDR3: CASWEGRGEQFF
D: .; size: .; J: TRBJ1-2; V: TRBV14; DNA: TGTGCCAGCCGGCCCGGGGGGAATATTAACTATGGCTACACCTTC; CDR3: CASRPGGNINYGYTF
D: .; size: few; J: TRBJ1-2; V: TRBV10-3; DNA: TGTGCCATCCGCAATTCCGGGAGCAGGAACTATGGCTACACCTTC; CDR3: CAIRNSGSRNYGYTF
D: .; size: .; J: TRBJ1-2; V: TRBV7-2; DNA: TGTGCCAGCAACCCTCAGGGGCGGGATGGCTACACCTTC; CDR3: CASNPQGRDGYTF
D: .; size: .; J: TRBJ2-7; V: TRBV19; DNA: TGTGCCAGTAGTCACACCAGGGTTGTTGGGATGGAGCAGTACTTC; CDR3: CASSHTRVVGMEQYF
D: .; size: .; J: TRBJ2-2; V: TRBV19; DNA: TGTGCCAGTAGTCCGGTCACGAACACCGGGGAGCTGTTTTTT; CDR3: CASSPVTNTGELFF
D: .; size: .; J: TRBJ2-3; V: TRBV11-3; DNA: TGTGCCAGCAGCTCGGGAGACCGGGACGACACAGATACGCAGTATTTT; CDR3: CASSSGDRDDTDTQYF
D: .; size: .; J: TRBJ2-3; V: TRBV28; DNA: TGTGCCAGCAGTACACCTAGCACAGATACGCAGTATTTT; CDR3: CASSTPSTDTQYF
D: TRBD2; size: .; J: TRBJ2-5; V: TRBV9; DNA: TGTGCCAGCAGTCCGATTGGGGGACTAGCGGGGAAAGAGACCCAGTACTTC; CDR3: CASSPIGGLAGKETQYF
D: .; size: once; J: TRBJ2-3; V: TRBV5-4; DNA: TGTGCCACTGGGCAGGGAGGTCTCTATACGCAGTATTTT; CDR3: CATGQGGLYTQYF
D: .; size: .; J: TRBJ1-2; V: TRBV5-6; DNA: TGTGCCAGCAGCGCGGGCGGGGGGCTTAAGAACTATGGCTACACCTTC; CDR3: CASSAGGGLKNYGYTF
D: .; size: .; J: TRBJ1-2; V: TRBV15; DNA: TGTGCCACCAAGGCCGGGGGATCAGGAGGTTCCTATGGCTACACCTTC; CDR3: CATKAGGSGGSYGYTF
D: TRBD1; size: .; J: TRBJ1-4; V: TRBV3-1/TRBV3-2; DNA: TGTGCCAGCAGCCTTAGGACAGGAAAACTGTTTTTT; CDR3: CASSLRTGKLFF
D: TRBD1; size: .; J: TRBJ1-6; V: TRBV5-1; DNA: TGCGCCAGCAGCTGGGGACAGGCGTCTAATTCACCCCTCCACTTT; CDR3: CASSWGQASNSPLHF
D: TRBD1; size: .; J: TRBJ1-2; V: TRBV10-3; DNA: TGTGCCATCAGTGAGTCCCAGGGGGCATACTATGGCTACACCTTC; CDR3: CAISESQGAYYGYTF
D: .; size: .; J: TRBJ2-7; V: TRBV5-1; DNA: TGCGCCAGCAGCTTGATGGACAGCCCCTACGAGCAGTACTTC; CDR3: CASSLMDSPYEQYF
D: .; size: .; J: TRBJ2-1; V: TRBV27; DNA: TGTGCCAGCAGTTTAGAGTGGAGGGCGGCTGAGCAGTTCTTC; CDR3: CASSLEWRAAEQFF
D: .; size: once; J: TRBJ2-2; V: TRBV7-3; DNA: TGTGCCAGCAGCTTAGCGTACAGCGGGGAGCTGTTTTTT; CDR3: CASSLAYSGELFF
D: .; size: .; J: TRBJ1-5; V: TRBV4-3; DNA: TGCGCCAGCAGCCAAGAATACGGAAGGGGCGGAAGGCCCCAGCATTTT; CDR3: CASSQEYGRGGRPQHF
D: TRBD1; size: .; J: TRBJ2-1; V: TRBV5-5; DNA: TGTGCCAGCAGCCTTCGGACAGGTTCCTACAATGAGCAGTTCTTC; CDR3: CASSLRTGSYNEQFF
D: .; size: many; J: TRBJ1-1; V: TRBV6-1; DNA: TGTGCCAGCAGTGAAGTAGTCCAGGGTGAAGCTTTCTTT; CDR3: CASSEVVQGEAFF
D: .; size: .; J: TRBJ1-6; V: TRBV2; DNA: TGTGCCAGCAGAGATAGCAGCTCACCCCTCCACTTT; CDR3: CASRDSSSPLHF
D: .; size: .; J: TRBJ1-2; V: TRBV6-5; DNA: TGTGCCAGCAGTCAATCCAGGGTGGGCTATGGCTACACCTTC; CDR3: CASSQSRVGYGYTF
D: TRBD1; size: .; J: TRBJ1-5; V: TRBV19; DNA: TGTGCCAGTAACCCCAGACAGGGGTATAGCAATCAGCCCCAGCATTTT; CDR3: CASNPRQGYSNQPQHF
D: TRBD1; size: .; J: TRBJ2-7; V: TRBV7-2; DNA: TGTGCCAGCAGCTTAGTACAGGGGGAGAACGAGCAGTACTTC; CDR3: CASSLVQGENEQYF
D: .; size: .; J: TRBJ1-5; V: TRBV6-6; DNA: TGTGCCAGCAGCGAGGGCAGCCTCAATCAGCCCCAGCATTTT; CDR3: CASSEGSLNQPQHF
D: .; size: .; J: TRBJ2-1; V: TRBV9; DNA: TGTGCCAGCAGCGTAGCCGGGACTGGGGGGTACAATGAGCAGTTCTTC; CDR3: CASSVAGTGGYNEQFF
D: .; size: once; J: TRBJ2-1; V: TRBV11-3; DNA: TGTGCCAGCAGCTTAGGCGGGATTAGTAATGAGCAGTTCTTC; CDR3: CASSLGGISNEQFF
D: .; size: .; J: TRBJ2-2; V: TRBV19; DNA: TGTGCCAGTAGGATTAGCCCCCCGGGCACCGGGGAGCTGTTTTTT; CDR3: CASRISPPGTGELFF
D: .; size: .; J: TRBJ1-1; V: TRBV3-1/TRBV3-2; DNA: TGTGCCAGCAGCCGACTATTGATGAACACTGAAGCTTTCTTT; CDR3: CASSRLLMNTEAFF
D: .; size: few; J: TRBJ2-2; V: TRBV7-8; DNA: TGTGCCAGCAGCGTAACCGGGAGCTTTTTATCCGGGGAGCTGTTTTTT; CDR3: CASSVTGSFLSGELFF
D: TRBD1; size: .; J: TRBJ1-4; V: TRBV10-3; DNA: TGTGCCATCAAAGGGACAGCCGGTGCTTATAACGGAAAACTGTTTTTT; CDR3: CAIKGTAGAYNGKLFF